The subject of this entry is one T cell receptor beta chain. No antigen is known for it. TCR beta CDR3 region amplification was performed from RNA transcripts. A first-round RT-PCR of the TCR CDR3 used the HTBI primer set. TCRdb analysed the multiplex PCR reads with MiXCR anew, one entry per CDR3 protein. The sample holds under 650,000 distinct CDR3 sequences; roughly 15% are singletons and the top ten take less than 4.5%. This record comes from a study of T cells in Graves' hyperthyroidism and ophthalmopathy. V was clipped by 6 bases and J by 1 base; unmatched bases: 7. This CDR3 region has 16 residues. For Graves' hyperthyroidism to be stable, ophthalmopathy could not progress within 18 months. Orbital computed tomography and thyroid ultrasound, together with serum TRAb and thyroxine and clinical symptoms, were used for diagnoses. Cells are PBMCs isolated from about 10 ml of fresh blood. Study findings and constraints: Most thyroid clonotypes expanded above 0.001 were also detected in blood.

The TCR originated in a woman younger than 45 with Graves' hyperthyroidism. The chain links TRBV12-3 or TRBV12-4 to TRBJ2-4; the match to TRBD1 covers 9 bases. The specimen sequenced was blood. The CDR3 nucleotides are TGTGCCAGCAGCCCGACAGGGGGGGGGGCCAAAAACATTCAGTACTTC. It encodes CASSPTGGGAKNIQYF.